This record concerns one T cell receptor (beta chain) sequence. As yet, its antigen is unknown. This sample was included in a study of vaccination effects on CD4 cells after COVID-19. Study outcomes and limitations: Few convalescent patients and no early post-infection timepoints were included in the study.

Once cultured for about 9 days, the cells underwent separation to obtain CD4+ T cells. All participants had two doses of either the BNT162b2 or mRNA-1273 vaccine. Sequencing was performed with immunoSEQ multiplex PCR; in TCRdb, only in-frame clones are kept and a portion is missing. The table includes tens of thousands of clones, 70% to 80% detected once. The TCR comes from a human donor who received a COVID-19 vaccine. The material was CD4+ T cells from PBMCs cultured without peptide, obtained after COVID-19 vaccination.

The CDR3 DNA is TGTGCCAGCAGTGAAGCAGGAGGGGGCGGAAGGCCCCTCCACTTT. It yields the protein CASSEAGGGGRPLHF. V and J are TRBV6-1 and TRBJ1-6; 7 bases are shared with TRBD1. Germline V CDR1 and CDR2: MNHNS, SASEGT. The V segment lost 0 bases and the J segment 13 bases; nucleotides outside the gene matches: 9. The CDR3 contains 15 residues.